The entry below describes one TCR beta chain. V lost 7 bases to trimming and J lost 7 bases; unmatched junction nucleotides: 11. This CDR3 spans 15 amino acids. CDR1 is SGHAT, CDR2 FQNNGV, per germline. The data originate from a study of blood T cell repertoires in COVID-19. As for the study in general: Collection of acute and convalescent COVID-19 samples took place in the United States, Italy and Spain. T cells, B-cell-depleted T cells, or PBMCs supplied cDNA or gDNA.

Original processing notes: Reference gene primer amplification gave estimated nucleated cell counts. The assay was immunoSEQ multiplex PCR, and TCRdb's table has in-frame clones only and misses some. V, J and clone size reflect that table, while D and trimming were determined from the DNA. The data show about 180,000 clones, approximately 83% seen once. This sequence originates from a man aged 55 to 69 with acute or convalescent COVID-19. The sample consisted of peripheral blood. The chain is built from TRBV11-2 and TRBJ2-1; 9 nucleotides agree with TRBD1. Written as DNA, the CDR3 is TGTGCCAGCACAACCGGGACAGGGAATAGAAATGAGCAGTTCTTC. Amino acids: CASTTGTGNRNEQFF.